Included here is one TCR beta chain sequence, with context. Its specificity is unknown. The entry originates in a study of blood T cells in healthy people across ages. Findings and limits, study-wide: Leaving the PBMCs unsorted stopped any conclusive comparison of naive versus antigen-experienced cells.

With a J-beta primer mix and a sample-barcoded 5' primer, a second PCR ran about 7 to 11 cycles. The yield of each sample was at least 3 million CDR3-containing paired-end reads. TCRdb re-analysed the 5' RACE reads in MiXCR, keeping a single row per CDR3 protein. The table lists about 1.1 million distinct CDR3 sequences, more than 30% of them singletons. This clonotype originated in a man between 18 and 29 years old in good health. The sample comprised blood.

The CDR3 nucleotides read TGTGCCAGCAGCCCATCGGACAGGGTTACGATCGATCAGTTCTTC. Protein: CASSPSDRVTIDQFF. This chain uses TRBV28 with TRBJ2-1, with TRBD1 identical over 8 bases. CDR1 is MDHEN and CDR2 is SYDVKM in the germline V gene. The CDR3 is 15 residues long. J gave up 13 bases and V 6 bases, and 17 bases lay outside the gene matches.